The present entry profiles one TCR beta chain with its context. A much larger clone lies one base from this, so it may be a read error. This CDR3 comprises 18 residues. Looked up from germline, CDR1 is SGHTA and CDR2 is FQGNSA. The TCR beta library used iRepertoire HTBI primers with Arm-PCR amplification of CDR3. TCRdb reprocessed the multiplex PCR reads via MiXCR and lists one record per CDR3 protein. This table has about 220,000 distinct CDR3 sequences, roughly 19% appearing once. The data are from a study of regulatory T cells in long-lasting Graves disease. Time point: newly diagnosed GD, antithyroid drugs for less than 3 months. Following extraction of RNA from PBMCs, that RNA was used to make the TCR library. In addition, the sample was reused for a study of T cells in Graves' hyperthyroidism and ophthalmopathy. As that study records: A first-round RT-PCR of the TCR CDR3 used the HTBI primer set.

V usage is TRBV7-2 and J usage is TRBJ2-1; 10 nucleotides align to TRBD1. This sequence was found in a woman aged 25-40 years with Graves disease. The sample consisted of peripheral blood mononuclear cells (PBMCs), taken at new diagnosis, from a patient treated with antithyroid drugs. The CDR3 DNA reads TGTGCCAACAGCTACGGGACAGGGGCCCTACTCCTCGATTACGAGCAGTTCTTC. It yields the protein CANSYGTGALLLDYEQFF.